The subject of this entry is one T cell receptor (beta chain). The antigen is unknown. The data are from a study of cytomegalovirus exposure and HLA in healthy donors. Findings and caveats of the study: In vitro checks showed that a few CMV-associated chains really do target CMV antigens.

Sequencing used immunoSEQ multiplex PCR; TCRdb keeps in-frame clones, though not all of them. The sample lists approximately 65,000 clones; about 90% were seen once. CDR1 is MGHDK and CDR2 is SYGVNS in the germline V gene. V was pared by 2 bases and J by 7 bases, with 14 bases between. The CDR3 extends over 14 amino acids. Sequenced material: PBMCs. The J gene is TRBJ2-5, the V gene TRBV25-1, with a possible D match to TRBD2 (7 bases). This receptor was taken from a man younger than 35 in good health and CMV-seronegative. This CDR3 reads CASSEGGGGLTQYF. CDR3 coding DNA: TGTGCCAGCAGTGAAGGGGGAGGGGGGCTGACCCAGTACTTC.